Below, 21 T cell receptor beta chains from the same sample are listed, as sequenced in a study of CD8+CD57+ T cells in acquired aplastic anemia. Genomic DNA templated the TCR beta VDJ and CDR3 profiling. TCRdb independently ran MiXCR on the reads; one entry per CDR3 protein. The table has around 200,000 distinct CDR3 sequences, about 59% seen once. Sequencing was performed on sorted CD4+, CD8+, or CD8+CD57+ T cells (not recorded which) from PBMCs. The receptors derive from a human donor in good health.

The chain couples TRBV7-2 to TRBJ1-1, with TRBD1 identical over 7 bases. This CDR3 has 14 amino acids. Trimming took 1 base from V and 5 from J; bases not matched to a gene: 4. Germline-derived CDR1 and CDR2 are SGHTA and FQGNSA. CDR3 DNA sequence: TGTGCCAGCAGCTTAGGTGGGACAGAGACTGAAGCTTTCTTT. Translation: CASSLGGTETEAFF.

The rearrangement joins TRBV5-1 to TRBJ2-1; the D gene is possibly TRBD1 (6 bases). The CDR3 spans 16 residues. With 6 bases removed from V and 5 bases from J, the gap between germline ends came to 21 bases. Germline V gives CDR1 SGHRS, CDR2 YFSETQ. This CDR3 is CASTNRVSALDNEQFF. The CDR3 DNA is TGCGCCAGCACCAACAGGGTCTCGGCTTTAGACAATGAGCAGTTCTTC. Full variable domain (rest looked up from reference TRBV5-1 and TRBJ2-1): KAGVTQTPRYLIKTRGQQVTLSCSPISGHRSVSWYQQTPGQGLQFLFEYFSETQRNKGNFPGRFSGRQFSNSRSEMNVSTLELGDSALYLCASTNRVSALDNEQFFGPGTRLTVL.

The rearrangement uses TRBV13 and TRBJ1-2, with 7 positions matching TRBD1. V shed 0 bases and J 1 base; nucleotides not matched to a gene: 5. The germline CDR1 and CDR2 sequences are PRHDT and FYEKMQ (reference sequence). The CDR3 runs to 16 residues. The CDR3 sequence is CASSLGRGRGNYGYTF. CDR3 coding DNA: TGTGCCAGCAGCTTAGGAAGGGGGCGAGGTAACTATGGCTACACCTTC.

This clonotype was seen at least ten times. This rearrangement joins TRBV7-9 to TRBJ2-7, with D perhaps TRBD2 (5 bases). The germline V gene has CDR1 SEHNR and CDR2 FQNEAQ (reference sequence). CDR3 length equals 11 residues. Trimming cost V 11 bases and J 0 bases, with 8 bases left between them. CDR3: CAVGSSYEQYF. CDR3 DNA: TGTGCCGTAGGGAGCTCCTACGAGCAGTACTTC.

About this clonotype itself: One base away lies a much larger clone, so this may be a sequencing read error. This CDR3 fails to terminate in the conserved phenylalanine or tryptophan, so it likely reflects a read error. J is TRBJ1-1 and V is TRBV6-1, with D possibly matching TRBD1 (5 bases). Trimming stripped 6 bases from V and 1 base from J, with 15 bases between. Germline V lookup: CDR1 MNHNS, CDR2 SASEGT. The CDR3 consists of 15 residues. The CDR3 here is CASRKTTTANTEAFL. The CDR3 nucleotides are TGTGCCAGCAGGAAAACCACGACAGCGAACACTGAAGCTTTCCTT.

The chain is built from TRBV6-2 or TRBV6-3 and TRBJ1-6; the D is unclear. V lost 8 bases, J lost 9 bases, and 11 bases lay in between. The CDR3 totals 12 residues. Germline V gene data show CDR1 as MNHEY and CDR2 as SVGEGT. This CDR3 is CASLSLSSPLHF. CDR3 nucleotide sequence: TGTGCCAGCCTCTCTTTGAGTTCACCCCTCCACTTT.

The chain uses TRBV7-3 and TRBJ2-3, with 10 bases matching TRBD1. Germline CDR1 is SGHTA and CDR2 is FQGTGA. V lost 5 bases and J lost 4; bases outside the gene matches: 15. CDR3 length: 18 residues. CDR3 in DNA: TGTGCCAGCAGCCCACTACGACAGGGGGCCTACTATGCAGATACGCAGTATTTT. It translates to CASSPLRQGAYYADTQYF.

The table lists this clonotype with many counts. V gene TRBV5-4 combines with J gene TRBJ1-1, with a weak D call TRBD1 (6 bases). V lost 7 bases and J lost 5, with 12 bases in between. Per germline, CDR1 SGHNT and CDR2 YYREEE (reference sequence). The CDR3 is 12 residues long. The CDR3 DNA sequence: TGTGCCAGCGGCTCAGGGGCAACTGAAGCTTTCTTT. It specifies CASGSGATEAFF.

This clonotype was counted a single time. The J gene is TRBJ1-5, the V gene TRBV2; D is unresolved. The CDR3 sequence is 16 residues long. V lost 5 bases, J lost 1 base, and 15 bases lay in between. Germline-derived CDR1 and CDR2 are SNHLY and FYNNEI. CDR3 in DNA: TGTGCCAGCAGTCAGAGATCCCCTATAAGCAATCAGCCCCAGCATTTT. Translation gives CASSQRSPISNQPQHF.

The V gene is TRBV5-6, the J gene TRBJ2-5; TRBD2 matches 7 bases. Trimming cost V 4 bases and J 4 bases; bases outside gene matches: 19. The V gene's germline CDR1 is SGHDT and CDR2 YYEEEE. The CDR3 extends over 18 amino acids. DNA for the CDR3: TGTGCCAGCAGCCCCTTCGTAACAAGCGGGGAGGAGGGAGAGACCCAGTACTTC. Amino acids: CASSPFVTSGEEGETQYF.

The CDR3 is CASSVDMEPTEAFF. The CDR3 coding sequence is TGTGCCAGCAGCGTAGACATGGAGCCCACTGAAGCTTTCTTT. This chain joins TRBV9 and TRBJ1-1, with unresolved D. Germline CDR1 SGDLS, CDR2 YYNGEE. The CDR3 spans 14 residues. Trimming shortened V by 0 bases and J by 4 bases, and 10 bases separated the two germline ends. Supplemented by reference TRBV9 and TRBJ1-1, the full variable domain reads DSGVTQTPKHLITATGQRVTLRCSPRSGDLSVYWYQQSLDQGLQFLIQYYNGEERAKGNILERFSAQQFPDLHSELNLSSLELGDSALYFCASSVDMEPTEAFFGQGTRLTVV.

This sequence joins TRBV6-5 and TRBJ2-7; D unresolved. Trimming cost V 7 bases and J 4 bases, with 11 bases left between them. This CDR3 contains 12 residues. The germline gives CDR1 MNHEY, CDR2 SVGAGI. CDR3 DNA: TGTGCCAGCACCGACGAGAAGTACGAGCAGTACTTC. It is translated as CASTDEKYEQYF.

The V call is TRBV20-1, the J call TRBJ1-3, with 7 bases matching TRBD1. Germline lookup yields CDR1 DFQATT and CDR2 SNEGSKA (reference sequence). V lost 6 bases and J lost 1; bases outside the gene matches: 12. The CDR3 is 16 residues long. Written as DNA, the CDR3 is TGCAGTGCGGCAGACAGGGTAAAAGATTCTGGAAACACCATATATTTT. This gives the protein CSAADRVKDSGNTIYF.

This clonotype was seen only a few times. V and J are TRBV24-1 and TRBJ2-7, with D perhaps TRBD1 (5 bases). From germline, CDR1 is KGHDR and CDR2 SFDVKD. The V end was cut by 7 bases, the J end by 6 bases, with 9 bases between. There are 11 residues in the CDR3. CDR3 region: CATRQGAEQYF. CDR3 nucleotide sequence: TGTGCCACCAGGCAGGGCGCCGAGCAGTACTTC.

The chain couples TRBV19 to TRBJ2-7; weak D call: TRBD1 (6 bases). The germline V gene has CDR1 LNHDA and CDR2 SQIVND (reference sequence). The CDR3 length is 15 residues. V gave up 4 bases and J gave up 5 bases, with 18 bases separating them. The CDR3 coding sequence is TGTGCCAGTAGTAGGACGACAGGTGGAGCAAACGAGCAGTACTTC. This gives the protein CASSRTTGGANEQYF.

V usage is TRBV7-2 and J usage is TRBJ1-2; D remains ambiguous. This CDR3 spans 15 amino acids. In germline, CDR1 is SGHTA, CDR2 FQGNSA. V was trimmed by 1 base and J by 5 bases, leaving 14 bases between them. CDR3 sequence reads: CASSLGAARGYGYTF. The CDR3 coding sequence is TGTGCCAGCAGCTTAGGGGCTGCCCGCGGGTATGGCTACACCTTC.

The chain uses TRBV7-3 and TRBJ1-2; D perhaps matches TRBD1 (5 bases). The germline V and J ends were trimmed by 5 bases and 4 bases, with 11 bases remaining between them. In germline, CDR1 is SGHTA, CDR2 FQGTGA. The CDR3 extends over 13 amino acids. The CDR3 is CASSNSGVYGYTF. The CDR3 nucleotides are TGTGCCAGCAGCAATTCGGGGGTCTATGGCTACACCTTC.

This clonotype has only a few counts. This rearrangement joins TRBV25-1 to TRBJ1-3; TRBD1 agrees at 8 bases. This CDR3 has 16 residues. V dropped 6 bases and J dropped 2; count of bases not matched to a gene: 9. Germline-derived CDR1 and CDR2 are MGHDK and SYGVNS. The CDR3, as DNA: TGTGCCAGCAGAGGGTTAACAGGGGGGGCTGGAAACACCATATATTTT. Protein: CASRGLTGGAGNTIYF.

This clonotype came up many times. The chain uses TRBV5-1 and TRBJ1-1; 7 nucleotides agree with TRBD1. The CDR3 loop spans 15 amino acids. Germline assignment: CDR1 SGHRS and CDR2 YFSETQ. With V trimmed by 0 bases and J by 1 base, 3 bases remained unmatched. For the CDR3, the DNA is TGCGCCAGCAGCTTGGAGGGGGCGGCGAACACTGAAGCTTTCTTT. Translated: CASSLEGAANTEAFF.

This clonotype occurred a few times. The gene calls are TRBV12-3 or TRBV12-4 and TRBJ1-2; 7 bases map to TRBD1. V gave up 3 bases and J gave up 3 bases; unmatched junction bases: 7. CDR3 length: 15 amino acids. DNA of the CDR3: TGTGCCAGCAGTTTGAAGAGGGGGCGAGACTATGGCTACACCTTC. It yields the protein CASSLKRGRDYGYTF.

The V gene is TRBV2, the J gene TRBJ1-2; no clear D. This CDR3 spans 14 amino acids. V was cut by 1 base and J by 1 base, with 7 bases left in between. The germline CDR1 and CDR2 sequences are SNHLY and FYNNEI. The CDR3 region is CASSEVNSNYGYTF. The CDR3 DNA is TGTGCCAGCAGTGAAGTAAACAGTAACTATGGCTACACCTTC.